These 27 T cell receptor beta chains were all obtained from the same sample, sequenced in a study of CD8+ T cells in alopecia areata (dated by TCRdb to the late 2010s). Libraries were made using the immunoSEQ multiplex PCR assay. RNA was extracted from all samples and reverse transcribed into cDNA as template for TCR sequencing. TCRdb provides this immuneACCESS table in a form limited to in-frame rearrangements. Some clones are lacking; in checked studies, under half of them reflect an unresolved V gene, and why the rest are absent is not known. This sample is represented by about 110,000 clones; 55% to 75% of them were singletons. Of the sample, 20% to 25% falls within the top ten clones. The sequenced material came from CD8+ T cells sorted from blood. The receptors shown here come from a human donor in good health.

The chain recombines TRBV4-3 with TRBJ1-6; TRBD1 aligns across 8 bases. CDR3 size: 16 residues. The V and J ends lost 3 bases and 10 bases, in that order; junction bases with no gene match: 11. The V gene's germline CDR1 is LGHNA and CDR2 YSLEER. This chain's CDR3 is CASSQNRGTIFSPLHF. CDR3 DNA sequence: TGCGCCAGCAGCCAGAACAGGGGGACGATATTCTCACCCCTCCACTTT.

In this sample, this clone turned up a few times. This chain uses TRBV5-6 with TRBJ1-3; D uncertain. The V end was cut by 0 bases, the J end by 8 bases, with 15 bases between. This CDR3 is built from 15 residues. Germline V gene lookup returns CDR1 SGHDT and CDR2 YYEEEE. The CDR3: CASSLERAAWDTIYF. The DNA for the CDR3 is TGTGCCAGCAGCTTGGAACGGGCCGCTTGGGACACCATATATTTT.

The rearrangement uses TRBV5-1 and TRBJ1-4, with 8 positions matching TRBD1. This CDR3 spans 14 amino acids. Germline-derived CDR1 and CDR2 are SGHRS and YFSETQ. J was trimmed by 9 bases and V by 0 bases; bases with no gene match: 4. The CDR3 DNA sequence: TGCGCCAGCAGCTTGGAGCAGGGGGCGAAAAAACTGTTTTTT. Protein sequence: CASSLEQGAKKLFF. Full variable domain (remainder filled in from reference TRBV5-1 and TRBJ1-4): KAGVTQTPRYLIKTRGQQVTLSCSPISGHRSVSWYQQTPGQGLQFLFEYFSETQRNKGNFPGRFSGRQFSNSRSEMNVSTLELGDSALYLCASSLEQGAKKLFFGSGTQLSVL.

The chain recombines TRBV2 with TRBJ2-5, with D tentatively TRBD2 (6 bases). Germline V gives CDR1 SNHLY, CDR2 FYNNEI. Trimming took 3 bases from V and 0 from J, leaving 14 bases between them. CDR3 size: 16 residues. The CDR3 is CASSDALATNQETQYF. The CDR3 DNA reads as TGTGCCAGCAGTGATGCGCTAGCGACAAACCAAGAGACCCAGTACTTC. Complete variable domain (other parts from reference TRBV2 and TRBJ2-5): EPEVTQTPSHQVTQMGQEVILRCVPISNHLYFYWYRQILGQKVEFLVSFYNNEISEKSEIFDDQFSVERPDGSNFTLKIRSTKLEDSAMYFCASSDALATNQETQYFGPGTRLLVL.

A few counts support this clone. This chain connects TRBV29-1 to TRBJ1-2; the D is unclear. The CDR3 loop spans 14 amino acids. Germline V gene lookup returns CDR1 SQVTM and CDR2 ANQGSEA. Trimming shortened V by 3 bases and J by 1 base, and 12 bases separated the two germline ends. The CDR3 DNA follows: TGCAGCGTTGAGGTTGTTGACGTTAACTATGGCTACACCTTC. Protein: CSVEVVDVNYGYTF.

This clone was seen more than once but under ten times. The chain uses TRBV11-2 and TRBJ2-2; D ambiguous. The CDR3 has 15 amino acids. V lost 5 bases and J 7 bases, leaving 17 bases between the germline ends. Looked up from germline, CDR1 is SGHAT and CDR2 is FQNNGV. The CDR3: CASSPKGILVGELFF. The DNA of the CDR3 is TGTGCCAGCAGCCCTAAGGGTATTCTTGTCGGGGAGCTGTTTTTT.

The V and J genes are TRBV9 and TRBJ2-7, with a weak D call TRBD1 (6 bases). V shed 1 base and J shed 2 bases, with 16 bases lying between them. This CDR3 has 16 residues. Germline V gene lookup returns CDR1 SGDLS and CDR2 YYNGEE. CDR3 region: CASSVSGTPTPYEQYF. The CDR3 DNA sequence: TGTGCCAGCAGCGTATCCGGGACACCGACCCCCTACGAGCAGTACTTC. The whole variable domain, filled in from reference TRBV9 and TRBJ2-7, reads DSGVTQTPKHLITATGQRVTLRCSPRSGDLSVYWYQQSLDQGLQFLIQYYNGEERAKGNILERFSAQQFPDLHSELNLSSLELGDSALYFCASSVSGTPTPYEQYFGPGTRLTVT.

This clone was picked up a small number of times. The J gene is TRBJ1-2, the V gene TRBV5-8; TRBD1 agrees at 10 bases. The CDR3 totals 16 residues. Germline V lookup: CDR1 SGHTS, CDR2 YDEGEE. V trimming: 4 bases; J trimming: 4 bases; junction bases outside the gene matches: 10. The CDR3 is CASSPGTGEPSYGYTF. The CDR3 DNA follows: TGTGCCAGCAGCCCCGGGACAGGGGAACCCAGCTATGGCTACACCTTC.

This chain joins TRBV5-6 and TRBJ1-2; D not resolved. The CDR3 runs to 15 residues. V was cut by 4 bases and J by 4 bases, with 17 bases left in between. Germline V lookup: CDR1 SGHDT, CDR2 YYEEEE. The CDR3 spells CASSRLRPEFYGYTF. The CDR3 bases are TGTGCCAGCAGCCGTTTGCGACCGGAGTTCTATGGCTACACCTTC.

This chain uses TRBV2 with TRBJ2-2, with D uncertain. The CDR3 runs 14 residues. Germline V CDR1 and CDR2: SNHLY, FYNNEI. The V end lost 3 bases, the J end lost 2 bases, and 7 bases lay between the germline ends. The CDR3 bases are TGTGCCAGCAGTGAGTACACCAACACCGGGGAGCTGTTTTTT. Translation: CASSEYTNTGELFF.

The genes are TRBV15 and TRBJ2-7; 8 nucleotides align to TRBD1. Per the germline V gene, CDR1 is LNHNV and CDR2 is YYDKDF (reference sequence). V was pared by 5 bases and J by 3 bases, with 0 bases of the junction left unmatched. The CDR3 spans 12 residues. The CDR3 DNA follows: TGTGCCACCAGCGGGACAGGCTACGAGCAGTACTTC. It specifies CATSGTGYEQYF.

The V and J genes are TRBV10-3 and TRBJ2-7, with 8 nucleotides matching TRBD2. The germline CDR1 and CDR2 sequences are ENHRY and SYGVKD. CDR3 length equals 17 residues. V lost 0 bases and J lost 7; bases outside the gene matches: 14. The CDR3: CAISESLERGIPGEQYF. DNA for the CDR3: TGTGCCATCAGTGAGTCGCTAGAGCGGGGGATCCCGGGGGAGCAGTACTTC.

The genes are TRBV6-6 and TRBJ1-4, with 7 bases aligning to TRBD1. V shed 6 bases and J 0 bases; nucleotides not matched to a gene: 7. The germline gives CDR1 MNHNY, CDR2 SVGAGI (reference sequence). The CDR3 sequence is 16 residues long. The CDR3 sequence: CASSNFQGATNEKLFF. CDR3 in DNA: TGTGCCAGCAGCAACTTCCAGGGGGCAACTAATGAAAAACTGTTTTTT.

A few counts support this clone. Written as DNA, the CDR3 is TGTGCCAGCAGTTTCAATCCGGACAAAGACGAGAACACTGAAGCTTTCTTT. Translated: CASSFNPDKDENTEAFF. The chain links TRBV28 to TRBJ1-1; the D gene is possibly TRBD1 (5 bases). Trimming stripped 3 bases from V and 1 base from J, with 18 bases between. The CDR3 length is 17 residues. Germline lookup yields CDR1 MDHEN and CDR2 SYDVKM.

V gene TRBV13 combines with J gene TRBJ1-1; D possibly corresponds to TRBD1 (6 bases). The germline gives CDR1 PRHDT, CDR2 FYEKMQ (reference sequence). The CDR3 has 14 residues. V lost 5 bases to trimming and J lost 1 base, with 11 bases between them. Written as DNA, the CDR3 is TGTGCCAGCAGCAGACCGGACAGGAACACTGAAGCTTTCTTT. Residues: CASSRPDRNTEAFF. Combining the CDR3 with reference TRBV13 and TRBJ1-1 gives the whole variable domain AAGVIQSPRHLIKEKRETATLKCYPIPRHDTVYWYQQGPGQDPQFLISFYEKMQSDKGSIPDRFSAQQFSDYHSELNMSSLELGDSALYFCASSRPDRNTEAFFGQGTRLTVV.

DNA for the CDR3: TGCGCCAGCAGCCAACCGAGGGAGCCCTACGAGCAGTACTTC. As protein: CASSQPREPYEQYF. This rearrangement joins TRBV4-1 to TRBJ2-7; a possible D gene is TRBD2 (5 bases). Between the trimmed V and J ends, which lost 2 bases and 2 bases, there was a span of 10 bases. Germline lookup yields CDR1 MGHRA and CDR2 YSYEKL. This CDR3 is 14 amino acids long.

The chain links TRBV5-6 to TRBJ2-5, with TRBD1 identical over 7 bases. Losses at the gene ends were 4 bases for V and 5 bases for J; bases not matched to a gene: 11. CDR3 length equals 15 residues. From germline, CDR1 is SGHDT and CDR2 YYEEEE. The CDR3 coding sequence is TGTGCCAGCAGCCAACTCACAGGGGAGAGGGAGACCCAGTACTTC. Its protein product is CASSQLTGERETQYF.

The rearrangement joins TRBV4-3 to TRBJ2-7; TRBD1 matches 7 bases. CDR3 length: 14 amino acids. Germline V gene data show CDR1 as LGHNA and CDR2 as YSLEER. V trimming: 1 base; J trimming: 5 bases; junction bases outside the gene matches: 5. The CDR3 bases are TGCGCCAGCAGCCAAGTAGCACAGGGGAACGAGCAGTACTTC. Translating gives CASSQVAQGNEQYF.

This clone appeared a few times. The chain recombines TRBV7-9 with TRBJ2-5; D not resolved. Trimming removed 5 bases from V and 5 bases from J, with 12 bases in between. CDR3 length: 13 amino acids. The germline V gene encodes CDR1 SEHNR and CDR2 FQNEAQ (reference sequence). The CDR3 spells CASSLDLWETQYF. CDR3 DNA sequence: TGTGCCAGCAGCCTTGACCTGTGGGAGACCCAGTACTTC.

The V call is TRBV6-1, the J call TRBJ1-2; a weak D match, TRBD1 (5 bases). There are 18 residues in the CDR3. V gave up 3 bases and J gave up 6 bases, with 26 bases separating them. The V gene's germline CDR1 is MNHNS and CDR2 SASEGT. CDR3 region: CASSDIRGFFSERDGYTF. CDR3 bases: TGTGCCAGCAGTGATATTCGGGGCTTCTTCAGCGAGAGGGATGGCTACACCTTC.

V usage is TRBV5-6 and J usage is TRBJ1-6; possible D gene TRBD1, 5 bases. Germline V lookup: CDR1 SGHDT, CDR2 YYEEEE. The CDR3 loop spans 14 amino acids. The germline V and J ends were trimmed by 8 bases and 6 bases, with 15 bases remaining between them. CDR3 in amino acids: CASRDGGLNSPLHF. The CDR3 bases are TGTGCCAGTAGGGACGGAGGCCTTAATTCACCCCTCCACTTT.

The CDR3 is CASRPGLAETGELFF. CDR3 DNA sequence: TGTGCCAGCAGACCAGGACTAGCGGAAACCGGGGAGCTGTTTTTT. This chain links TRBV13 with TRBJ2-2; 10 bases match TRBD2. Trimming at V came to 6 bases and at J to 5 bases, leaving 6 bases not matched to a gene. The CDR3 totals 15 residues. Germline CDR1 and CDR2: PRHDT and FYEKMQ (reference sequence).

This clone was detected a few times. V and J are TRBV7-8 and TRBJ2-1, with 15 bases matching TRBD2. V lost 6 bases and J lost 7; bases outside the gene matches: 4. Germline loops: CDR1 SGHVS, CDR2 FQNEAQ. The CDR3 length is 15 residues. The CDR3 is CASSHGLAGGNEQFF. Written as DNA, the CDR3 is TGTGCCAGCAGTCACGGACTAGCGGGGGGGAATGAGCAGTTCTTC. Combining the CDR3 with reference TRBV7-8 and TRBJ2-1 gives the whole variable domain GAGVSQSPRYKVAKRGQDVALRCDPISGHVSLFWYQQALGQGPEFLTYFQNEAQLDKSGLPSDRFFAERPEGSVSTLKIQRTQQEDSAVYLCASSHGLAGGNEQFFGPGTRLTVL.

This clone was observed a single time. This sample also contains other DNA sequences that code for the same CDR3. The chain is built from TRBV28 and TRBJ2-1, with D hard to call. This CDR3 region has 11 residues. Trimming pared 3 bases from V and 7 bases from J, leaving 4 bases between. Per the germline V gene, CDR1 is MDHEN and CDR2 is SYDVKM. The CDR3 sequence is CASSFRNEQFF. Here the CDR3 DNA reads TGTGCCAGCAGTTTCCGTAATGAGCAGTTCTTC. Based on the CDR3 plus reference TRBV28 and TRBJ2-1, the full variable domain is DVKVTQSSRYLVKRTGEKVFLECVQDMDHENMFWYRQDPGLGLRLIYFSYDVKMKEKGDIPEGYSVSREKKERFSLILESASTNQTSMYLCASSFRNEQFFGPGTRLTVL.

The chain is built from TRBV2 and TRBJ2-2; D is unresolved. The CDR3 sequence is 14 residues long. Between the trimmed V and J ends, which lost 3 bases and 6 bases, there was a span of 11 bases. Per the germline V gene, CDR1 is SNHLY and CDR2 is FYNNEI. CDR3: CASSETRLAGELFF. DNA of the CDR3: TGTGCCAGCAGTGAGACTCGTCTGGCCGGGGAGCTGTTTTTT.

In this sample, this clone turned up once. The chain joins TRBV6-1 to TRBJ2-6; TRBD1 matches 7 bases. After removal of 3 bases from V and 1 base from J, the junction contained 15 bases not matched to a gene. CDR3 length equals 20 residues. The germline CDR1 and CDR2 sequences are MNHNS and SASEGT. CDR3 loop: CASSEVPSGQLASGANVLTF. In nucleotides, the CDR3 is TGTGCCAGCAGTGAGGTGCCTTCGGGACAGCTCGCTTCTGGGGCCAACGTCCTGACTTTC.

The CDR3 sequence: CASSRSGATDTQYF. The CDR3 nucleotides read TGCGCCAGCAGCCGAAGCGGGGCCACAGATACGCAGTATTTT. The genes are TRBV4-3 and TRBJ2-3; TRBD2 aligns across 7 bases. In germline, CDR1 is LGHNA, CDR2 YSLEER. The length of the CDR3 is 14 residues. The V segment lost 4 bases and the J segment 2 bases; nucleotides outside the gene matches: 3.